This TCR beta chain was obtained from a study of T cells after yellow fever vaccination. The V end lost 0 bases, the J end lost 5 bases, and 12 bases lay between the germline ends. The length of the CDR3 is 15 residues. CDR1 and CDR2 (germline): SGHRS, YFSETQ. This clonotype was detected many times. TCRdb re-analysed the 5' RACE reads in MiXCR, keeping a single row per CDR3 protein. The sample holds approximately 110,000 distinct CDR3 sequences, 6% to 8% seen once. This chain uses TRBV5-1 with TRBJ2-1; D might be TRBD1 (6 bases). This clonotype was sampled from a man between 18 and 35 years old who received the YFV17D yellow fever vaccine. Source: CD4+ T cells sorted from PBMCs, taken 9 to 10 days after the first yellow fever vaccination. Written as DNA, the CDR3 is TGCGCCAGCAGCTTGGATGGGGGCCCCAACAATGAGCAGTTCTTC. Translation: CASSLDGGPNNEQFF. The entire variable domain, with the rest obtained from reference TRBV5-1 and TRBJ2-1, is as follows: KAGVTQTPRYLIKTRGQQVTLSCSPISGHRSVSWYQQTPGQGLQFLFEYFSETQRNKGNFPGRFSGRQFSNSRSEMNVSTLELGDSALYLCASSLDGGPNNEQFFGPGTRLTVL.